Below are 4 T cell receptor beta chains sequenced from a single sample in a study of shared clonotypes between healthy human individuals. The assay was immunoSEQ multiplex PCR, and TCRdb's table has in-frame clones only and misses some. The sample comprises around 2.5 million clones, 80% to 95% of which are singletons, and about 0.38% rests with the top ten. Material for sequencing was naive CD4+ T cells from PBMCs. The subset was: CD45RA+ positively selected. All receptors come from a man in his late teens or twenties in good health. Some clones in this sample may be carry-over from other donors' samples.

The chain uses TRBV20-1 and TRBJ2-5; no clear D gene. Per germline, CDR1 DFQATT and CDR2 SNEGSKA (reference sequence). V lost 3 bases and J lost 10, with 9 bases in between. This CDR3 has 10 amino acids. The CDR3 DNA reads as TGCAGTGCTAGGGACCGGTTCCAGTACTTC. This translates into CSARDRFQYF.

The chain joins TRBV5-1 to TRBJ2-5, with 8 bases lining up with TRBD1. CDR3 size: 14 residues. V gave up 3 bases and J gave up 2 bases; unmatched junction bases: 3. Germline V gives CDR1 SGHRS, CDR2 YFSETQ. The CDR3 nucleotides read TGCGCCAGCAGCTGGGGACAGGTACAAGAGACCCAGTACTTC. Translation gives CASSWGQVQETQYF.

CDR3 protein: CASSEHLSGNTIYF. The DNA for the CDR3 is TGCGCCAGCAGCGAACACCTCTCTGGAAACACCATATATTTT. V gene TRBV5-1 combines with J gene TRBJ1-3, with D uncertain. Between the trimmed V and J ends, which lost 4 bases and 0 bases, there was a span of 8 bases. From germline, CDR1 is SGHRS and CDR2 YFSETQ. This CDR3 spans 14 amino acids.

This chain links TRBV4-1 with TRBJ2-3; tentative D call: TRBD2 (6 bases). Germline loops: CDR1 MGHRA, CDR2 YSYEKL. This CDR3 comprises 16 residues. V was trimmed by 7 bases and J by 0 bases, leaving 17 bases between them. Here the CDR3 reads CASTEIPGLSTDTQYF. For the CDR3, the DNA is TGCGCCAGCACCGAAATCCCGGGACTGAGCACAGATACGCAGTATTTT.